The 32 T cell receptor beta chains given below trace back to one sample, sequenced in a study of T cell repertoires in cytomegalovirus infection. Their antigen targets remain unknown. From the reads, TCRdb called clonotypes with MiXCR, one entry per CDR3 protein. Among about a million distinct CDR3 sequences listed, roughly 30% were seen once. Sequencing was performed on cultured CD8+ T cells from PBMCs, taken from culture after CMV antigen stimulation. These receptor sequences come from a human donor in good health (CMV status not recorded). Some clones in this sample may be carry-over from other donors' samples.

This clonotype was observed a few times. In DNA, the CDR3 is TGTGCCAGCACCTTCGAAATGGGCACCGGGGAGCTGTTTTTT. Translation: CASTFEMGTGELFF. The chain recombines TRBV12-3 or TRBV12-4 with TRBJ2-2; D is unresolved. V lost 7 bases to trimming and J lost 4 bases, with 13 bases between them. This CDR3 has 14 amino acids.

This sequence joins TRBV6-8 and TRBJ1-2; D is ambiguous. Germline values: CDR1 MNHGY, CDR2 SAAAGT. The CDR3 is 13 residues long. Deletions cut 6 bases from V and 4 bases from J, with 12 bases between. The CDR3: CASSQDASYGYTF. CDR3 DNA sequence: TGTGCCAGCAGCCAAGACGCGAGCTATGGCTACACCTTC.

The chain recombines TRBV2 with TRBJ2-3, with a tentative D call TRBD2 (5 bases). There are 20 residues in the CDR3. Germline loops: CDR1 SNHLY, CDR2 FYNNEI. Trimming took off 3 bases at V and 1 base at J, with 26 bases between the two ends. The CDR3 region has the DNA TGTGCCAGCAGTGACCTGGACTCAAATCACCTTCCTTGGCGCACAGATACGCAGTATTTT. Its translation: CASSDLDSNHLPWRTDTQYF.

The table lists this clonotype with a few counts. The genes are TRBV7-9 and TRBJ1-1, with no clear D. Germline lookup yields CDR1 SEHNR and CDR2 FQNEAQ (reference sequence). V shed 1 base and J shed 0 bases, with 9 bases lying between them. The CDR3 loop spans 15 amino acids. The CDR3 loop is CASSLGWPLNTEAFF. CDR3 nucleotide sequence: TGTGCCAGCAGCTTAGGGTGGCCGCTGAACACTGAAGCTTTCTTT.

The genes are TRBV10-2 and TRBJ2-7; weak D call: TRBD1 (6 bases). Germline-derived CDR1 and CDR2 are WSHSY and SAAADI. V lost 2 bases, J lost 3 bases, and 8 bases lay in between. The CDR3 is made up of 13 amino acids. The CDR3 is CASSEGRGYEQYF. The CDR3 DNA reads TGCGCCAGCAGTGAGGGCAGGGGCTACGAGCAGTACTTC.

The chain is built from TRBV6-5 and TRBJ2-2, with 8 positions matching TRBD1. CDR3 length: 17 amino acids. Looked up from germline, CDR1 is MNHEY and CDR2 is SVGAGI. Losses at the gene ends were 0 bases for V and 5 bases for J; bases not matched to a gene: 8. The DNA for the CDR3 is TGTGCCAGCAGTTACTCCCCACCGGACAGGGCGACCGGGGAGCTGTTTTTT. Translating it yields CASSYSPPDRATGELFF.

The chain recombines TRBV12-3 or TRBV12-4 with TRBJ2-1; 10 nucleotides agree with TRBD1. This CDR3 is built from 16 residues. V shed 3 bases, J shed 7 bases, and the junction held 9 bases outside the gene matches. CDR3 protein: CASSFLPGTGANEQFF. CDR3 in DNA: TGTGCCAGCAGTTTCTTACCTGGGACAGGGGCGAATGAGCAGTTCTTC.

The rearrangement uses TRBV24-1 and TRBJ2-2; either TRBD1 or TRBD2 may supply D (5 bases each). From germline, CDR1 is KGHDR and CDR2 SFDVKD. The CDR3 extends over 16 amino acids. The V end lost 5 bases, the J end lost 1 base, and 13 bases lay between the germline ends. CDR3 amino acids: CATSAARDGNTGELFF. DNA for the CDR3: TGTGCCACCAGTGCCGCCCGGGACGGGAACACCGGGGAGCTGTTTTTT.

V usage is TRBV6-1 and J usage is TRBJ1-5, with unresolved D. The CDR3 extends over 14 amino acids. The V end was cut by 1 base, the J end by 0 bases, with 4 bases between. The germline V gene encodes CDR1 MNHNS and CDR2 SASEGT. CDR3 protein: CASSEVISNQPQHF. The DNA of the CDR3 is TGTGCCAGCAGTGAAGTAATTAGCAATCAGCCCCAGCATTTT.

The chain joins TRBV27 to TRBJ1-2; D remains ambiguous. V shed 5 bases and J shed 6 bases, with 13 bases lying between them. The CDR3 extends over 13 amino acids. CDR1 and CDR2 from the germline V gene are MNHEY and SMNVEV (reference sequence). The CDR3 nucleotides read TGTGCCAGCAGTCCCGACGATTTCCATGGCTACACCTTC. As protein: CASSPDDFHGYTF.

The rearrangement links TRBV19 to TRBJ1-4, with D possibly TRBD1 on 6 matching bases. There are 13 residues in the CDR3. The V gene's germline CDR1 is LNHDA and CDR2 SQIVND (reference sequence). Between the trimmed V and J ends, which lost 4 bases and 8 bases, there was a span of 11 bases. The CDR3 loop reads CASSKGTREKLFF. For the CDR3, the DNA is TGTGCCAGTAGTAAAGGGACAAGGGAAAAACTGTTTTTT.

V gene TRBV20-1 combines with J gene TRBJ1-2, with D perhaps TRBD1 (5 bases). V was clipped by 3 bases and J by 2 bases, with 10 bases between them. CDR1 and CDR2 (germline): DFQATT, SNEGSKA (reference sequence). CDR3 length: 13 amino acids. Here the CDR3 reads CSASPRDNYGYTF. CDR3 nucleotides: TGCAGTGCTAGTCCTAGGGACAACTATGGCTACACCTTC.

The V call is TRBV2, the J call TRBJ2-5, with D possibly TRBD1 on 6 matching bases. The ends were cut back, 5 bases at V and 3 bases at J, with 16 bases in the middle. Germline CDR1 and CDR2: SNHLY and FYNNEI. The CDR3 runs 15 residues. This CDR3 reads CASSLARTEKETQYF. CDR3 nucleotide sequence: TGTGCCAGCAGTCTTGCCAGGACAGAGAAAGAGACCCAGTACTTC. Together with reference TRBV2 and TRBJ2-5, the CDR3 gives the full variable domain: EPEVTQTPSHQVTQMGQEVILRCVPISNHLYFYWYRQILGQKVEFLVSFYNNEISEKSEIFDDQFSVERPDGSNFTLKIRSTKLEDSAMYFCASSLARTEKETQYFGPGTRLLVL.

The chain employs TRBV27 and TRBJ2-1, with 7 nucleotides matching TRBD1. V shed 4 bases, J shed 4 bases, and the junction held 7 bases outside the gene matches. Germline-derived CDR1 and CDR2 are MNHEY and SMNVEV (reference sequence). This CDR3 spans 15 amino acids. The CDR3 nucleotides read TGTGCCAGCAGTTCACTACAGGGGAAGTACAATGAGCAGTTCTTC. This gives the protein CASSSLQGKYNEQFF.

The chain uses TRBV6-1 and TRBJ2-4; D is perhaps TRBD1 (6 bases). The CDR3 is 13 residues long. Germline V CDR1 and CDR2: MNHNS, SASEGT. V was pared by 8 bases and J by 15 bases, with 23 bases between. The CDR3 DNA sequence: TGTGCCAGCGCACTTGACAGGTCATTTAGGAGGTACTTC. Its protein is CASALDRSFRRYF.

V gene TRBV7-9 combines with J gene TRBJ2-7; 11 bases are a match to TRBD2. The V segment lost 3 bases and the J segment 2 bases; nucleotides outside the gene matches: 3. Germline assignment: CDR1 SEHNR and CDR2 FQNEAQ (reference sequence). This CDR3 is built from 15 residues. The CDR3 loop reads CASSLVLAGAYEQYV. Written as DNA, the CDR3 is TGTGCCAGCAGCTTGGTACTAGCGGGGGCCTACGAGCAGTACGTC.

The chain is built from TRBV13 and TRBJ2-1, with TRBD2 matching 10 bases. Losses at the gene ends were 5 bases for V and 9 bases for J; bases not matched to a gene: 13. CDR3 size: 16 residues. CDR1 PRHDT and CDR2 FYEKMQ come from the germline V gene (reference sequence). CDR3: CASSPAGVAGGSEQFF. The CDR3 nucleotides read TGTGCCAGCAGCCCGGCGGGGGTAGCGGGGGGAAGTGAGCAGTTCTTC.

This clonotype was recorded a few times. This rearrangement joins TRBV20-1 to TRBJ2-3; a possible D gene is TRBD2 (7 bases). Germline assignment: CDR1 DFQATT and CDR2 SNEGSKA (reference sequence). This CDR3 contains 16 residues. Trimming shortened V by 0 bases and J by 9 bases, and 22 bases separated the two germline ends. CDR3 nucleotide sequence: TGCAGTGCTAGAGACCCCGTCAGGGGAGGGGTCAAAACGCAGTATTTT. It is translated as CSARDPVRGGVKTQYF.

V and J are TRBV11-1 and TRBJ1-1; 8 bases map to TRBD1. CDR1 SGHAT and CDR2 FQDESV come from the germline V gene (reference sequence). The CDR3 covers 15 residues. J lost 2 bases, V lost 6 bases, and 8 bases had no gene match. Here the CDR3 reads CASSLQGGINTEAFF. Here the CDR3 DNA reads TGTGCCAGCAGTCTACAGGGGGGGATTAACACTGAAGCTTTCTTT.

The chain couples TRBV5-6 to TRBJ2-7; no definite D call. The germline V and J ends were trimmed by 2 bases and 5 bases, with 20 bases remaining between them. Germline values: CDR1 SGHDT, CDR2 YYEEEE. The CDR3 is 16 residues long. Here the CDR3 reads CASSLNPGHSRNEQYF. The CDR3 nucleotides are TGTGCCAGCAGCTTAAACCCAGGCCACTCCCGGAACGAGCAGTACTTC.

This clonotype appeared a few times. This chain joins TRBV6-1 and TRBJ2-1; maybe TRBD1 (6 bases). The CDR3 has 17 amino acids. The ends were cut back, 4 bases at V and 2 bases at J, with 18 bases in the middle. Germline CDR1 reads MNHNS; CDR2 reads SASEGT. CDR3 sequence: CASSGPLRGQTYNEQFF. CDR3 in DNA: TGTGCCAGCAGTGGGCCCCTGAGGGGACAAACCTACAATGAGCAGTTCTTC.

The chain joins TRBV19 to TRBJ1-6, with D perhaps TRBD1 (5 bases). Trimming removed 3 bases at V and 10 bases at J, with 16 bases between. The CDR3 sequence is 15 residues long. CDR1 and CDR2 (germline): LNHDA, SQIVND (reference sequence). The CDR3 spells CASSISTVRDSPLHF. CDR3 DNA sequence: TGTGCCAGTAGTATCTCGACGGTTAGGGACTCACCCCTCCACTTT.

This clonotype occurred a few times. V and J are TRBV6-5 and TRBJ2-2, with D perhaps matching TRBD2 (5 bases). The germline gives CDR1 MNHEY, CDR2 SVGAGI. The CDR3 is 15 residues long. V was clipped by 5 bases and J by 6 bases, with 16 bases between them. CDR3 bases: TGTGCCAGCAGTCACTACCAAGGGAGTGCCGGGGAGCTGTTTTTT. This codes for CASSHYQGSAGELFF.

The chain carries TRBV19 and TRBJ1-1, with TRBD1 identical over 8 bases. CDR1 and CDR2 (germline): LNHDA, SQIVND (reference sequence). This CDR3 is 14 amino acids long. Unmatched junction bases numbered 9, after V lost 6 bases and J lost 6 bases. For the CDR3, the DNA is TGTGCCAGTAGACCAACAGGGGGAGGGCCTGAAGCTTTCTTT. Translated, it gives CASRPTGGGPEAFF.

The chain joins TRBV7-9 to TRBJ2-2; 7 nucleotides line up with TRBD1. This CDR3 is 13 amino acids long. CDR1 and CDR2 from the germline V gene are SEHNR and FQNEAQ (reference sequence). The junction had 6 bases not matched to a gene; V was cut back by 10 bases and J by 4 bases. The CDR3 region is CATLRQGTGELFF. DNA for the CDR3: TGTGCCACCCTACGACAGGGCACCGGGGAGCTGTTTTTT.

This clonotype was detected a few times. The chain couples TRBV7-6 to TRBJ2-7; a weak D match, TRBD1 (6 bases). Germline CDR1 reads SGHVS; CDR2 reads FNYEAQ. Trimming took off 1 base at V and 9 bases at J, with 10 bases between the two ends. This CDR3 has 12 residues. CDR3: CASSLEMDRQYF. CDR3 coding DNA: TGTGCCAGCAGCTTAGAAATGGACAGGCAGTACTTC. The variable domain in full, with the rest retrieved from reference TRBV7-6 and TRBJ2-7, is GAGVSQSPRYKVTKRGQDVALRCDPISGHVSLYWYRQALGQGPEFLTYFNYEAQQDKSGLPNDRFSAERPEGSISTLTIQRTEQRDSAMYRCASSLEMDRQYFGPGTRLTVT.

This clonotype was counted many times. V and J are TRBV7-2 and TRBJ2-3; D unresolved. CDR3 length equals 14 residues. V lost 2 bases, J lost 4 bases, and 10 bases lay in between. Germline-derived CDR1 and CDR2 are SGHTA and FQGNSA. The CDR3 nucleotides are TGTGCCAGCAGCTTACTAGATGCGGCAGATACGCAGTATTTT. Residues: CASSLLDAADTQYF.

The chain employs TRBV6-5 and TRBJ2-3; no clear D gene. CDR1 and CDR2 from the germline V gene are MNHEY and SVGAGI. V dropped 6 bases and J dropped 1 base, with 11 bases sitting between them. The CDR3 extends over 14 amino acids. This chain's CDR3 is CASSRSDGTDTQYF. The CDR3 DNA reads as TGTGCCAGCAGCCGCTCGGACGGCACAGATACGCAGTATTTT.

The V call is TRBV7-8, the J call TRBJ1-3, with D possibly being TRBD1 (6 bases). The CDR3 extends over 16 amino acids. Trimming removed 2 bases at V and 0 bases at J, with 11 bases between. Germline CDR1 is SGHVS and CDR2 is FQNEAQ. The CDR3 sequence is CASSLWGGPSGNTIYF. The CDR3 DNA reads as TGTGCCAGCAGCTTATGGGGGGGCCCCTCTGGAAACACCATATATTTT. Filled out from reference TRBV7-8 and TRBJ1-3, the complete variable domain reads GAGVSQSPRYKVAKRGQDVALRCDPISGHVSLFWYQQALGQGPEFLTYFQNEAQLDKSGLPSDRFFAERPEGSVSTLKIQRTQQEDSAVYLCASSLWGGPSGNTIYFGEGSWLTVV.

In this sample, this clonotype turned up a few times. The rearrangement joins TRBV27 to TRBJ2-7; TRBD2 is a possible D gene (6 bases). This CDR3 has 20 amino acids. Trimming cost V 4 bases and J 3 bases, with 31 bases left between them. In germline, CDR1 is MNHEY, CDR2 SMNVEV (reference sequence). CDR3 sequence reads: CASSSYSGLLYSGSLYEQYF. CDR3 bases: TGTGCCAGCAGTTCCTACTCGGGACTCCTATACTCCGGCTCCCTCTACGAGCAGTACTTC.

This clonotype has more than one count but fewer than ten. This chain connects TRBV6-2 or TRBV6-3 to TRBJ2-1; TRBD2 agrees at 9 bases. The V and J ends lost 6 bases and 1 base, in that order; junction bases with no gene match: 10. The germline V gene has CDR1 MNHEY and CDR2 SVGEGT. The CDR3 length is 17 residues. The DNA of the CDR3 is TGTGCCAGCAGCCCCCCGCGGGGGGGAAGTTCCTACAATGAGCAGTTCTTC. Translated, it gives CASSPPRGGSSYNEQFF.

This clonotype was seen more than once but under ten times. The rearrangement uses TRBV27 and TRBJ1-5; the D gene is possibly TRBD1 (5 bases). V was clipped by 2 bases and J by 3 bases, with 14 bases between them. Germline CDR1 MNHEY, CDR2 SMNVEV (reference sequence). The CDR3 loop spans 16 amino acids. The DNA of the CDR3 is TGTGCCAGCAGTTTACCGCGGGGGGATGTCAATCAGCCCCAGCATTTT. This codes for CASSLPRGDVNQPQHF.